These 10 T cell receptor beta chains came from one sample sequenced in a study of blood T cell repertoires in COVID-19. TCRdb's copy holds only in-frame clones and misses some; the assay was immunoSEQ multiplex PCR. The table has under 95,000 clones, 65% to 80% seen once. Sequencing used peripheral blood. The receptors stem from a man in his sixties with active or convalescent COVID-19.

The chain has TRBV5-1 and TRBJ1-4, with 8 bases that match TRBD1. CDR1 SGHRS and CDR2 YFSETQ come from the germline V gene. Germline trimming cut 3 bases from V and 3 bases from J; bases unmatched to any gene: 7. The CDR3 contains 16 residues. CDR3 bases: TGCGCCAGCAGCTGGGACAGGTTCGGAGCTAATGAAAAACTGTTTTTT. It specifies CASSWDRFGANEKLFF.

This clone was observed once. This chain uses TRBV7-3 with TRBJ2-2; 9 bases line up with TRBD2. Germline loops: CDR1 SGHTA, CDR2 FQGTGA. V dropped 4 bases and J dropped 8; count of bases not matched to a gene: 11. The CDR3 is 16 residues long. CDR3 region: CASSSNPLAGTGELFF. The CDR3, as DNA: TGTGCCAGCAGCTCTAACCCGCTAGCGGGGACTGGGGAGCTGTTTTTT.

This clone was seen more than once but under ten times. The CDR3 nucleotides read TGTGCCGCCCACCGGGGAAAGTACACTGAAGCTTTCTTT. Translation gives CAAHRGKYTEAFF. The J gene is TRBJ1-1, the V gene TRBV6-5; D is ambiguous. The CDR3 spans 13 residues. Germline lookup yields CDR1 MNHEY and CDR2 SVGAGI. The V end was cut by 11 bases, the J end by 3 bases, with 16 bases between.

This chain connects TRBV5-5 to TRBJ2-2; D not resolved. CDR1 and CDR2 (germline): SGHKS, YYEKEE (reference sequence). The length of the CDR3 is 14 residues. V was pared by 4 bases and J by 8 bases, with 15 bases between. The DNA of the CDR3 is TGTGCCAGCAGCGTGGGCTTTACCGGTGGGGAGCTGTTTTTT. Translated, it gives CASSVGFTGGELFF.

The chain has TRBV7-6 and TRBJ2-5; weak D call: TRBD1 (5 bases). Trimming stripped 1 base from V and 7 bases from J, with 16 bases between. The CDR3 consists of 15 residues. Germline CDR1 SGHVS, CDR2 FNYEAQ. This CDR3 reads CASSLGSTGGGTQYF. The CDR3 DNA sequence: TGTGCCAGCAGCTTAGGGTCTACAGGCGGCGGGACCCAGTACTTC.

The chain has TRBV18 and TRBJ1-1; the match to TRBD1 covers 11 bases. After removal of 3 bases from V and 6 bases from J, the junction contained 3 bases not matched to a gene. Germline CDR1 is KGHSH and CDR2 is LQKENI. The CDR3 extends over 14 amino acids. This CDR3 is CASSPGTGGSEAFF. The DNA for the CDR3 is TGTGCCAGCTCACCGGGGACAGGGGGGTCTGAAGCTTTCTTT.

The CDR3 spells CASREGQGAALFQETQYF. The CDR3 DNA is TGCGCCAGCAGAGAAGGACAGGGCGCCGCTTTATTCCAAGAGACCCAGTACTTC. V usage is TRBV5-1 and J usage is TRBJ2-5; the match to TRBD1 covers 8 bases. CDR1 is SGHRS and CDR2 is YFSETQ in the germline V gene. This CDR3 has 18 amino acids. J was trimmed by 1 base and V by 5 bases; bases with no gene match: 16.

The rearrangement joins TRBV2 to TRBJ1-2; tentative D call: TRBD1 (5 bases). Trimming took off 1 base at V and 5 bases at J, with 11 bases between the two ends. CDR1 and CDR2 from the germline V gene are SNHLY and FYNNEI. This CDR3 region has 14 residues. CDR3 in DNA: TGTGCCAGCAGTGAAGGGGGCGATGGGTATGGCTACACCTTC. Translating gives CASSEGGDGYGYTF.

The chain has TRBV7-8 and TRBJ1-3; possible D gene TRBD1, 5 bases. The CDR3 spans 15 residues. The ends were cut back, 0 bases at V and 6 bases at J, with 12 bases in the middle. Per the germline V gene, CDR1 is SGHVS and CDR2 is FQNEAQ. CDR3 nucleotide sequence: TGTGCCAGCAGCTTAGCACCAGGGCGGGAAAACACCATATATTTT. As protein: CASSLAPGRENTIYF.

This rearrangement joins TRBV9 to TRBJ1-6; the D is unclear. Trimming removed 4 bases at V and 0 bases at J, with 11 bases between. Germline CDR1 and CDR2: SGDLS and YYNGEE. CDR3 length: 16 amino acids. CDR3 sequence: CASSRDGSSYNSPLHF. CDR3 nucleotides: TGTGCCAGCAGCAGAGACGGGAGCTCCTATAATTCACCCCTCCACTTT.